These T cell receptor beta chains were read from a single sample in a study of blood T cell repertoires in COVID-19. Sequencing was performed with immunoSEQ multiplex PCR; in TCRdb, only in-frame clones are kept and a portion is missing. The repertoire includes approximately 190,000 clones, 84% of them detected once, and approximately 5.1% sits in the top ten. Sequencing was performed on peripheral blood. Receptor source: a woman in her sixties or seventies with active or convalescent COVID-19. CDR3s include the opening cysteine and the closing phenylalanine or tryptophan. The D gene is left open where the match is weak. Clone size is stated in some rows and not others, as once, few, many or a class when expanded.

NA,TRBJ2-3,NA,TRBV7-9,CASSPEAADTQYF,TGTGCCAGCAGCCCCGAAGCGGCAGATACGCAGTATTTT
TRBD2,TRBJ2-3,NA,TRBV5-1,CASSRSSGGRATQYF,TGCGCCAGCAGCCGATCTAGCGGGGGGAGAGCAACGCAGTATTTT
TRBD2,TRBJ2-1,NA,TRBV11-3,CASSLDGSGSYNEQFF,TGTGCCAGCAGCTTAGATGGTAGCGGGTCCTACAATGAGCAGTTCTTC
TRBD1,TRBJ1-2,NA,TRBV19,CASSMRGQTNYGYTF,TGTGCCAGTAGTATGAGGGGGCAGACTAACTATGGCTACACCTTC
TRBD2,TRBJ2-3,NA,TRBV11-3,CASSSWGGSTDTQYF,TGTGCCAGCAGCTCGTGGGGGGGTAGCACAGATACGCAGTATTTT
TRBD2,TRBJ2-1,NA,TRBV5-5,CASSLVASGGSYNEQFF,TGTGCCAGCAGCTTGGTGGCTAGCGGGGGTTCCTACAATGAGCAGTTCTTC
NA,TRBJ2-6,once,TRBV11-2,CASRLLIKSEGANVLTF,TGTGCCAGCAGACTTCTTATTAAAAGCGAGGGGGCCAACGTCCTGACTTTC
TRBD1,TRBJ1-1,NA,TRBV29-1,CSVHRGDMNTEAFF,TGCAGCGTCCACAGGGGGGACATGAACACTGAAGCTTTCTTT
TRBD1,TRBJ2-1,NA,TRBV24-1,CATSDFVGQGWNEQFF,TGTGCCACCAGTGATTTTGTGGGACAGGGGTGGAATGAGCAGTTCTTC
TRBD1,TRBJ1-2,NA,TRBV5-1,CASSLSGQGDGYTF,TGCGCCAGCAGCTTGTCAGGACAGGGTGATGGCTACACCTTC
NA,TRBJ2-5,NA,TRBV7-3,CASSLGGNQETQYF,TGTGCCAGCAGCCTAGGAGGCAACCAAGAGACCCAGTACTTC